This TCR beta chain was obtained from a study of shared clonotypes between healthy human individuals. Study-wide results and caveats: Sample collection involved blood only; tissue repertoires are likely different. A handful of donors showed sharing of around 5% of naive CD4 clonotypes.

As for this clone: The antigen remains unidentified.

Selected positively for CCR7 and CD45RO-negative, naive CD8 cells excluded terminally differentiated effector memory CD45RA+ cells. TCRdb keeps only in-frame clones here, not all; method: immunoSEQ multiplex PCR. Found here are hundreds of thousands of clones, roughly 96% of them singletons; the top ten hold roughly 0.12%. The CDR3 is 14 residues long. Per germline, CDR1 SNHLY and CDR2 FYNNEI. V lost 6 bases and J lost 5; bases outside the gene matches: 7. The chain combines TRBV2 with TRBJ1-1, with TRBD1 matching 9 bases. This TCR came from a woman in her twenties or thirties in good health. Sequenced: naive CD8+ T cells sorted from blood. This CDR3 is CASSPGQGGTEAFF. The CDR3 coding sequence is TGTGCCAGCAGCCCGGGACAGGGAGGGACTGAAGCTTTCTTT.